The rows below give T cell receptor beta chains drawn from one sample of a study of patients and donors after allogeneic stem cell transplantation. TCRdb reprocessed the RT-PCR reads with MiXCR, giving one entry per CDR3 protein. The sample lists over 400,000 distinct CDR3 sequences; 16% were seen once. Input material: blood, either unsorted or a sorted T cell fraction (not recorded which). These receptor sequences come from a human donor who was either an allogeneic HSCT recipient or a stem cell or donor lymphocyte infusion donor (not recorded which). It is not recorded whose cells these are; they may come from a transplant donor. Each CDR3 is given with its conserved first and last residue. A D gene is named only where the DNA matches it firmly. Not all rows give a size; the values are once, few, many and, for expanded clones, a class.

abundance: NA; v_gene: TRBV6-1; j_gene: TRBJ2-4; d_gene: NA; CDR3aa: CASSDRELAKNIQYF; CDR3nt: TGTGCCAGCAGTGACAGAGAACTAGCCAAAAACATTCAGTACTTC
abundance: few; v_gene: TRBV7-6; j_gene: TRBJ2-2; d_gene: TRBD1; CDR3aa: CASSSRGSGTGELFF; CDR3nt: TGTGCCAGCAGCTCCAGGGGGAGTGGCACCGGGGAGCTGTTTTTT
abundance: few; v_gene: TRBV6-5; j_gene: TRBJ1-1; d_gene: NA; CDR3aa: CASSFETGTKNTEAFF; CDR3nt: TGTGCCAGCAGTTTCGAGACCGGGACCAAAAACACTGAAGCTTTCTTT
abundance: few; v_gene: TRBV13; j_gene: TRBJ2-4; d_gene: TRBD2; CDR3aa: CASSPYSGRGKNIQYF; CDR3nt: TGTGCCAGCAGCCCTTATAGCGGGAGGGGCAAAAACATTCAGTACTTC
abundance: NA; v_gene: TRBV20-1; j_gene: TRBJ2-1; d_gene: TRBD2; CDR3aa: CSAQRDHYNEQFF; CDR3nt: TGCAGTGCTCAGCGGGACCACTACAATGAGCAGTTCTTC
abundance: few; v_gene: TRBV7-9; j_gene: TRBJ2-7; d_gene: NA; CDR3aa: CASSTVRGGYEQYF; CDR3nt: TGTGCCAGCAGTACAGTCCGTGGGGGCTACGAGCAGTACTTC
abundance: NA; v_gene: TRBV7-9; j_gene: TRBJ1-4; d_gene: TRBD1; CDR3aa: CASSPGQGRGNEKLFF; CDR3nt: TGTGCCAGCAGCCCGGGACAGGGTCGCGGTAATGAAAAACTGTTTTTT
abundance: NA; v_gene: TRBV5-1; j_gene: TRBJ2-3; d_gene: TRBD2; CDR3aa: CASSTTSGTDTQYF; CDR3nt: TGCGCCAGCAGCACGACTAGCGGCACAGATACGCAGTATTTT
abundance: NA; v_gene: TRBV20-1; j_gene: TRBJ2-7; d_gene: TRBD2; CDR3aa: CSAPRTSGSYEQYF; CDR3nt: TGCAGTGCTCCACGGACTAGCGGGAGTTACGAGCAGTACTTC
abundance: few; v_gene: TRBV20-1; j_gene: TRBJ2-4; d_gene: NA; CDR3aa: CSARGGLQNIQYF; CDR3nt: TGCAGTGCTAGAGGAGGCCTTCAAAACATTCAGTACTTC
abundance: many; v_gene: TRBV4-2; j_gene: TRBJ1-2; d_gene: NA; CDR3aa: CASSRLAMEGGYGYTF; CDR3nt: TGTGCCAGCAGCCGGCTGGCGATGGAAGGAGGCTATGGCTACACCTTC
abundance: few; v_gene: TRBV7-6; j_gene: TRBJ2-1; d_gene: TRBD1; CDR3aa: CASSPTGTGQDEQFF; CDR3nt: TGTGCCAGCAGCCCAACCGGGACAGGACAGGATGAGCAGTTCTTC
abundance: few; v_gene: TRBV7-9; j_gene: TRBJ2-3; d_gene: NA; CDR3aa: CASRSRGQDTQYF; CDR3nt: TGTGCCAGCAGGTCGAGGGGTCAGGATACGCAGTATTTT
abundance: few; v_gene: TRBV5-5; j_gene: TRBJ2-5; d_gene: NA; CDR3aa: CASSSGFETQYF; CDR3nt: TGTGCCAGCAGCTCCGGTTTTGAGACCCAGTACTTC
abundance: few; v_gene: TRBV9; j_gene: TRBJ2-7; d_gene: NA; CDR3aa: CASSVGSTRGYEQYF; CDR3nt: TGTGCCAGCAGCGTAGGTTCCACTAGAGGGTACGAGCAGTACTTC
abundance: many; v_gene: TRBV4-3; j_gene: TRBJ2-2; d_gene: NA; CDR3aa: CASSQLSGGELFF; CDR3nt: TGCGCCAGCAGCCAACTGAGCGGCGGGGAGCTGTTTTTT
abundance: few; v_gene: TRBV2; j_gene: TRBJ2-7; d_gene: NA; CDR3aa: CASSQSTGRSSYEQYF; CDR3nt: TGTGCCAGCAGCCAATCTACGGGCAGGAGCTCCTACGAGCAGTACTTC
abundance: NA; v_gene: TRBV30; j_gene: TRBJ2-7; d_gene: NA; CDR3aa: CAWSVGLAGEQYF; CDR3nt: TGTGCCTGGAGTGTAGGGCTAGCCGGCGAGCAGTACTTC
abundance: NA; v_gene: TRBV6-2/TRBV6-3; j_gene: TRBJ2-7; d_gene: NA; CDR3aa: CASSWVGSYEQYF; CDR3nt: TGTGCCAGCAGTTGGGTTGGGTCCTACGAGCAGTACTTC
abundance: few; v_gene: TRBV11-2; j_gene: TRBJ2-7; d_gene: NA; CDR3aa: CASSWGGRQPLYEQYF; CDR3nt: TGTGCCAGCAGCTGGGGGGGCAGACAGCCACTCTACGAGCAGTACTTC
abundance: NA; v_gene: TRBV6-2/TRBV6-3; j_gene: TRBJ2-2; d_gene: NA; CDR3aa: CASTKGRITAVYTGELFF; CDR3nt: TGTGCCAGCACCAAAGGACGAATTACTGCGGTATACACCGGGGAGCTGTTTTTT
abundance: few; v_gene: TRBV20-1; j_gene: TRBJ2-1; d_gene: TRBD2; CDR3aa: CSASVGLTSSGSSNEQFF; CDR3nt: TGCAGTGCTTCTGTGGGACTGACTAGTAGCGGGAGTTCCAATGAGCAGTTCTTC
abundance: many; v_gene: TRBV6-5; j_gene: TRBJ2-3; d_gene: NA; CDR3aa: CASSYGGRSTDTQYF; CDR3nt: TGTGCCAGCAGTTACGGGGGAAGAAGCACAGATACGCAGTATTTT
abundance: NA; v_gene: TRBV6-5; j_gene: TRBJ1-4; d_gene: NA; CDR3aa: CASSYSTLRFSSTNEKLFF; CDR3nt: TGTGCCAGCAGTTACTCGACTTTGCGCTTCTCGTCAACTAATGAAAAACTGTTTTTT
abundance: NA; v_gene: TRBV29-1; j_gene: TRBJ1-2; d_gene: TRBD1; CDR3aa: CSVNRGNYGYTF; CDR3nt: TGCAGCGTTAACAGGGGCAACTATGGCTACACCTTC
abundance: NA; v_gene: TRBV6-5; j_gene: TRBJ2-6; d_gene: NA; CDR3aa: CASSYAGSRSGANVLTF; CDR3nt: TGTGCCAGCAGTTATGCCGGCAGCCGCTCTGGGGCCAACGTCCTGACTTTC
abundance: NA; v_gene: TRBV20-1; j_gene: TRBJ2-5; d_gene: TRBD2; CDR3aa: CSGMTSGSRETQYF; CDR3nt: TGCAGTGGCATGACTAGCGGGAGTAGAGAGACCCAGTACTTC
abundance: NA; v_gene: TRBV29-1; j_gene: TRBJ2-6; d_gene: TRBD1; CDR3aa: CSVEVRGLSGANVLTF; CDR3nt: TGCAGCGTTGAAGTGAGGGGGCTATCTGGGGCCAACGTCCTGACTTTC
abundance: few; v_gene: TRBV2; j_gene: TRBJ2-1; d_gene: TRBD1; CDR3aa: CASSDRGPGEQFF; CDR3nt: TGTGCCAGCAGTGACAGGGGGCCTGGTGAGCAGTTCTTC
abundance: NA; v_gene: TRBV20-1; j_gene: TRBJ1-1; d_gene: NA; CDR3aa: CSARGDGTEAFF; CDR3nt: TGCAGTGCTAGGGGGGACGGGACTGAAGCTTTCTTT
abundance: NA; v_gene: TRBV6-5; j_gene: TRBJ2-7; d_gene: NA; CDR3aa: CASSYWGWSFYEQYF; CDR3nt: TGTGCCAGCAGTTATTGGGGCTGGTCGTTCTACGAGCAGTACTTC
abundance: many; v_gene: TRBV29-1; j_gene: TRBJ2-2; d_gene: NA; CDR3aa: CSGVRGVGTGELFF; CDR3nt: TGCAGCGGTGTGAGGGGCGTCGGCACCGGGGAGCTGTTTTTT
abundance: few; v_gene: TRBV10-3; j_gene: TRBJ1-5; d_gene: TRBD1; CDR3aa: CAISEGRGHQPQHF; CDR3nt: TGTGCCATCAGTGAGGGCAGGGGGCACCAGCCCCAGCATTTT
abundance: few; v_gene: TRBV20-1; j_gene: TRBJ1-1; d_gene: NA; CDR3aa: CSASGDGVRPMAFF; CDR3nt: TGCAGTGCTAGTGGGGACGGCGTCCGTCCGATGGCTTTCTTT
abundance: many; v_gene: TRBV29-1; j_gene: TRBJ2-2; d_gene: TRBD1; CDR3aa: CSVIKRGRGELFF; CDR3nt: TGCAGCGTTATAAAGAGGGGGCGAGGGGAGCTGTTTTTT
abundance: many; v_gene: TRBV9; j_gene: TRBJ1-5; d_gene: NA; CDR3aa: CASSAEAHRGDQPQHF; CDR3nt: TGTGCCAGCAGCGCCGAGGCCCATAGAGGGGATCAGCCCCAGCATTTT
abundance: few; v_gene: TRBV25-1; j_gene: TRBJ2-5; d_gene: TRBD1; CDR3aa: CASSGQTGLPGETQYF; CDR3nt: TGTGCCAGCAGTGGGCAGACAGGGCTCCCTGGGGAGACCCAGTACTTC
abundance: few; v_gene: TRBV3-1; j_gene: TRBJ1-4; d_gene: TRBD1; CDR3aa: CASSLRDRGKGKLFF; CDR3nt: TGTGCCAGCAGCCTCAGGGACAGGGGTAAAGGAAAACTGTTTTTT
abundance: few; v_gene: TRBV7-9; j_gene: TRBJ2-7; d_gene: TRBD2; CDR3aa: CASSFSGSRSYEQYF; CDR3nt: TGTGCCAGCAGCTTTAGCGGGAGTCGGTCCTACGAGCAGTACTTC
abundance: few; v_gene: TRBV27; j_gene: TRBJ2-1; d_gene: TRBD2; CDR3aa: CASSLQRTSGYNEQFF; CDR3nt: TGTGCCAGCAGCCTCCAGAGGACTAGCGGGTACAATGAGCAGTTCTTC
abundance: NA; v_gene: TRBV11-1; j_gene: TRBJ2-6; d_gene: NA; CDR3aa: CASSFDRAAFLSGANVLTF; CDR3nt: TGTGCCAGCAGCTTTGACCGGGCAGCGTTCCTCTCTGGGGCCAACGTCCTGACTTTC
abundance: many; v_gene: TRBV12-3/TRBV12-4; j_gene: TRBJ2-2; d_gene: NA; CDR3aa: CASSRYPNTGELFF; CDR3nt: TGTGCCAGCAGCCGCTACCCTAACACCGGGGAGCTGTTTTTT
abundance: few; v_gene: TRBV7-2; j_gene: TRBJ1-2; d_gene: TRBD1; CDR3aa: CASSLRGQGDGYTF; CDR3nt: TGTGCCAGCAGCTTAAGGGGGCAGGGGGATGGCTACACCTTC
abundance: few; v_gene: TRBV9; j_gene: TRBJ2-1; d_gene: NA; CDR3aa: CASSVGARNEQFF; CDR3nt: TGTGCCAGCAGCGTAGGAGCCCGCAATGAGCAGTTCTTC
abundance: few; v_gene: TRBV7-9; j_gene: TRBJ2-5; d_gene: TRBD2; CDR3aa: CASSFTSGETQYF; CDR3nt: TGTGCCAGCAGCTTTACTAGCGGGGAGACCCAGTACTTC
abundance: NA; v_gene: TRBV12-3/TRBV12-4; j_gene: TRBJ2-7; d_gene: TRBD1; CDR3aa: CASSDRGLYEQYF; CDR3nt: TGTGCCAGCAGTGACAGGGGGCTCTACGAGCAGTACTTC
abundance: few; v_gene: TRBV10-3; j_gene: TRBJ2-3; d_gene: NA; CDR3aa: CAISERSGSTDTQYF; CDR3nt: TGTGCCATCAGTGAAAGGAGCGGGAGCACAGATACGCAGTATTTT
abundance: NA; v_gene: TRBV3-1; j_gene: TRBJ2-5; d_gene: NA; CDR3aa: CASSQDRKASLRETQYF; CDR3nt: TGTGCCAGCAGCCAAGATCGCAAAGCATCCCTCCGGGAGACCCAGTACTTC
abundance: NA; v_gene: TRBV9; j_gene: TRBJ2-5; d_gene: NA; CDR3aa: CASSVGGLSQETQYF; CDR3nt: TGTGCCAGCAGCGTTGGGGGGCTATCCCAAGAGACCCAGTACTTC
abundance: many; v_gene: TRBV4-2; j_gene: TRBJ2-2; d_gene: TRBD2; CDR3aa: CASSQGGGTGELFF; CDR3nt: TGTGCCAGCAGCCAAGGGGGGGGTACCGGGGAGCTGTTTTTT
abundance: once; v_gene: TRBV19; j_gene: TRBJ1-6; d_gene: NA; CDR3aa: CASSTGQVGYRSPLHF; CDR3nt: TGTGCCAGTAGTACCGGGCAGGTTGGATATCGTTCACCCCTCCACTTT
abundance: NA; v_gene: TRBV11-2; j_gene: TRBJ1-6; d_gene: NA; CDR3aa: CASSFRGPNNSPLHF; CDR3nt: TGTGCCAGCAGCTTCAGGGGACCTAATAATTCACCCCTCCACTTT
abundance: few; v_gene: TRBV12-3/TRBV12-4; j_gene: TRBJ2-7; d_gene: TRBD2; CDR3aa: CASSLASGKYYEQYF; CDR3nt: TGTGCCAGCAGTTTAGCTAGCGGGAAATACTACGAGCAGTACTTC
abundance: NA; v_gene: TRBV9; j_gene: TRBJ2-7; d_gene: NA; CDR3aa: CASSGDGWGKYF; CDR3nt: TGTGCCAGCAGCGGGGACGGCTGGGGGAAGTACTTC
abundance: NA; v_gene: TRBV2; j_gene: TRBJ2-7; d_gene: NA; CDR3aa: CASVQDSYEQYF; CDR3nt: TGTGCCAGCGTACAGGACTCCTACGAGCAGTACTTC
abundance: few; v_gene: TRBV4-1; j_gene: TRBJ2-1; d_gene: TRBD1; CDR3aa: CASRTDRGQYNEQFF; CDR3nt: TGCGCCAGCCGAACGGACAGGGGGCAATACAATGAGCAGTTCTTC
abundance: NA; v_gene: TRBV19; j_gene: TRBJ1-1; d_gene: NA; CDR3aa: CASSFTGYTEAFF; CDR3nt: TGTGCCAGTAGTTTCACAGGGTACACTGAAGCTTTCTTT
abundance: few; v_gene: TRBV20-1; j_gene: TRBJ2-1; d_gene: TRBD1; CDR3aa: CSASNTGTERYNEQFF; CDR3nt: TGCAGTGCTTCTAATACCGGGACAGAGAGATACAATGAGCAGTTCTTC
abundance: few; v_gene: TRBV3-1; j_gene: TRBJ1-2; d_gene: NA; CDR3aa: CASSQGGGMGGGYTF; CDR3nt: TGTGCCAGCAGCCAAGGGGGGGGCATGGGCGGGGGCTACACCTTC